One and the same sample provided the 21 T cell receptor beta chains below, sequenced in a study of T cells in Graves' hyperthyroidism and ophthalmopathy. From RNA transcripts, TCR beta CDR3 regions were amplified. When the TCR CDR3 underwent first-round RT-PCR, the HTBI primer set was used. TCRdb ran MiXCR on the multiplex PCR reads and lists one entry per CDR3 protein. The table includes under 350,000 distinct CDR3 sequences, about 13% detected once. The sequencing sample was made of blood. These receptors were taken from a woman between 35 and 50 years old with Graves' ophthalmopathy.

The V gene is TRBV9, the J gene TRBJ2-1; D might be TRBD2 (6 bases). V was cut by 4 bases and J by 1 base, with 12 bases left in between. The CDR3 is 15 amino acids. The V gene's germline CDR1 is SGDLS and CDR2 YYNGEE. The CDR3 nucleotides are TGTGCCAGCAGCCCTAATGCGGGATCCTACAATGAGCAGTTCTTC. It specifies CASSPNAGSYNEQFF. The full variable domain, completed using reference TRBV9 and TRBJ2-1, is DSGVTQTPKHLITATGQRVTLRCSPRSGDLSVYWYQQSLDQGLQFLIQYYNGEERAKGNILERFSAQQFPDLHSELNLSSLELGDSALYFCASSPNAGSYNEQFFGPGTRLTVL.

This clonotype has at least ten counts. This chain uses TRBV2 with TRBJ1-2, with no clear D. Deletions cut 4 bases from V and 3 bases from J, with 18 bases between. CDR3 size: 16 residues. Germline V lookup: CDR1 SNHLY, CDR2 FYNNEI. The CDR3 spells CASSVTSPSGYYGYTF. CDR3 sequence (DNA): TGTGCCAGCAGTGTTACCTCTCCCTCCGGGTACTATGGCTACACCTTC. Supplemented by reference TRBV2 and TRBJ1-2, the full variable domain reads EPEVTQTPSHQVTQMGQEVILRCVPISNHLYFYWYRQILGQKVEFLVSFYNNEISEKSEIFDDQFSVERPDGSNFTLKIRSTKLEDSAMYFCASSVTSPSGYYGYTFGSGTRLTVV.

In its sample, this clonotype was seen a few times. This chain links TRBV20-1 with TRBJ1-2, with TRBD1 matching over 9 bases. This CDR3 spans 16 amino acids. The ends lost 6 bases at V and 7 bases at J; junction bases unmatched: 18. The germline CDR1 and CDR2 sequences are DFQATT and SNEGSKA (reference sequence). As DNA, the CDR3 is TGCAGTGCGAACAGGGGGCGCTGGGTGGGGGAAAGTGGCTACACCTTC. Its protein is CSANRGRWVGESGYTF.

This clonotype was seen repeatedly, ten times or more. J is TRBJ2-2 and V is TRBV6-1; D unclear. Between the trimmed V and J ends, which lost 6 bases and 0 bases, there was a span of 20 bases. This CDR3 has 18 amino acids. Germline CDR1 is MNHNS and CDR2 is SASEGT. The CDR3 region has the DNA TGTGCCAGCAGCGTACCCGAGCCGGCGGCCTCGAACACCGGGGAGCTGTTTTTT. Translation gives CASSVPEPAASNTGELFF.

Of note for this clonotype: A much larger clone is a single base away; this may be a read error. The chain uses TRBV15 and TRBJ1-2, with D uncertain. The CDR3 runs 16 residues. Germline V gives CDR1 LNHNV, CDR2 YYDKDF (reference sequence). The CDR3 nucleotides are TGTACCACCAGCAGAGATCGAGCAGTTACGGCCTATGGCTACACCTTC. Its translation: CTTSRDRAVTAYGYTF.

Many counts were recorded for this clonotype. The V gene is TRBV12-3 or TRBV12-4, the J gene TRBJ2-2, with a weak D call TRBD2 (6 bases). The CDR3 covers 13 residues. Trimming removed 3 bases from V and 6 bases from J, with 8 bases in between. The CDR3 loop is CASSFWGAGELFF. In DNA form, the CDR3 reads TGTGCCAGCAGTTTTTGGGGGGCCGGGGAGCTGTTTTTT.

The genes are TRBV6-2 or TRBV6-3 and TRBJ2-4; 13 nucleotides agree with TRBD2. CDR3 length: 16 amino acids. The V segment lost 6 bases and the J segment 7 bases; nucleotides outside the gene matches: 9. The germline CDR1 and CDR2 sequences are MNHEY and SVGEGT. CDR3 DNA: TGTGCCAGCAGCCCCGGACTAGCGGGAGACGAGAACATTCAGTACTTC. Its protein product is CASSPGLAGDENIQYF.

This clonotype was picked up many times. The rearrangement joins TRBV7-8 to TRBJ2-7; 7 bases agree with TRBD1. Germline CDR1 and CDR2: SGHVS and FQNEAQ. CDR3 length: 15 amino acids. The V gene end was trimmed by 5 bases and the J gene end by 0 bases; junction bases not matched to a gene: 7. Written as DNA, the CDR3 is TGTGCCAGCAGCGAGGGACAGAGCTTCTCCTACGAGCAGTACTTC. As protein: CASSEGQSFSYEQYF.

This clonotype has a handful of counts. The J gene is TRBJ1-5, the V gene TRBV15; a weak D match, TRBD1 (6 bases). Germline V gene lookup returns CDR1 LNHNV and CDR2 YYDKDF (reference sequence). The CDR3 spans 13 residues. The V end lost 8 bases, the J end lost 3 bases, and 11 bases lay between the germline ends. The CDR3 reads CATSQGFNQPQHF. Here the CDR3 DNA reads TGTGCCACCTCACAGGGATTCAATCAGCCCCAGCATTTT.

Notes on this clonotype: A read error may be the cause here, since a much bigger clone is one base away. J is TRBJ1-1 and V is TRBV29-1; unclear D gene. The CDR3 covers 14 residues. CDR1 is SQVTM and CDR2 is ANQGSEA in the germline V gene. Here the CDR3 reads CSVASRAGNTEALF. In nucleotides, the CDR3 is TGCAGCGTTGCCTCGAGGGCCGGGAACACTGAAGCTCTCTTT.

This clonotype was seen ten or more times. The V and J genes are TRBV6-1 and TRBJ1-6; tentatively, D is TRBD1 (5 bases). Germline CDR1 and CDR2: MNHNS and SASEGT. The V end lost 1 base, the J end lost 6 bases, and 10 bases lay between the germline ends. This CDR3 has 15 residues. CDR3 sequence: CASSEVGGFNSPLHF. CDR3 nucleotide sequence: TGTGCCAGCAGTGAAGTGGGGGGTTTTAATTCACCCCTCCACTTT.

In its sample, this clonotype was seen many times. The V call is TRBV20-1, the J call TRBJ1-1; 9 bases map to TRBD1. V was pared by 8 bases and J by 5 bases, with 6 bases of the junction left unmatched. Germline V gene data show CDR1 as DFQATT and CDR2 as SNEGSKA (reference sequence). This CDR3 contains 12 residues. The CDR3 protein is CSTFDRGTEAFF. In DNA form, the CDR3 reads TGCAGTACCTTTGACAGGGGGACTGAAGCTTTCTTT.

In its sample, this clonotype was seen many times. The V call is TRBV24-1, the J call TRBJ1-5, with TRBD1 matching 10 bases. This CDR3 contains 14 residues. CDR1 is KGHDR, CDR2 SFDVKD, per germline. V lost 7 bases to trimming and J lost 3 bases; unmatched junction nucleotides: 2. The DNA for the CDR3 is TGTGCCACCAGAGGACAGGGGGACAATCAGCCCCAGCATTTT. Its translation is CATRGQGDNQPQHF.

This clonotype showed up many times. The chain is built from TRBV29-1 and TRBJ2-1; 9 bases line up with TRBD2. The CDR3 spans 16 residues. V lost 6 bases, J lost 6 bases, and 15 bases stayed unmatched. In germline, CDR1 is SQVTM, CDR2 ANQGSEA. CDR3 residues: CSVAEGLAGLGNEQFF. The CDR3, as DNA: TGCAGCGTGGCGGAGGGCCTAGCGGGACTGGGCAATGAGCAGTTCTTC.

This chain uses TRBV20-1 with TRBJ2-5; D remains unclear. Germline V gene data show CDR1 as DFQATT and CDR2 as SNEGSKA (reference sequence). The length of the CDR3 is 14 residues. V gave up 3 bases and J gave up 4 bases, with 15 bases separating them. In DNA, the CDR3 is TGCAGTGCTAGGCTAGGCACGAAGGGAGAGACCCAGTACTTC. It codes for CSARLGTKGETQYF.

Remarks on this clonotype: This may come from a read error, since a much larger clone is one base off. The chain has TRBV29-1 and TRBJ2-1, with D tentatively TRBD1 (6 bases). With the DNA end fitting TRBJ2-7 better, the J assignment may be wrong. This CDR3 is built from 14 residues. From germline, CDR1 is SQVTM and CDR2 ANQGSEA. The DNA for the CDR3 is TGCAGCGTTGTGATACAGGGTGCCTACAATGAGCAGTACTTC. Translation: CSVVIQGAYNEQYF.

This clonotype was counted ten times or more. The gene calls are TRBV2 and TRBJ2-1, with 14 nucleotides matching TRBD2. Trimming at V came to 5 bases and at J to 0 bases, leaving 6 bases not matched to a gene. This CDR3 spans 18 amino acids. Germline V CDR1 and CDR2: SNHLY, FYNNEI. Here the CDR3 reads CASSFPGLAGVSYNEQFF. The CDR3 DNA reads TGTGCCAGCAGTTTTCCGGGACTAGCGGGGGTCTCCTACAATGAGCAGTTCTTC.

J is TRBJ2-1 and V is TRBV11-1, with D possibly TRBD2 on 5 matching bases. The CDR3 loop spans 15 amino acids. Trimming pared 2 bases from V and 5 bases from J, leaving 13 bases between. Per germline, CDR1 SGHAT and CDR2 FQDESV (reference sequence). The CDR3 DNA is TGTGCCAGCAGCTTACCGCGGGTTACACACAATGAGCAGTTCTTC. Protein: CASSLPRVTHNEQFF.

This clonotype was detected ten times or more. For the CDR3, the DNA is TGTGCCAGCCGACCCCGGACCTTACCGATAGATACGCAGTATTTT. Protein sequence: CASRPRTLPIDTQYF. The rearrangement joins TRBV2 to TRBJ2-3; D remains unclear. The V gene's germline CDR1 is SNHLY and CDR2 FYNNEI. The CDR3 is made up of 15 amino acids. The V and J ends lost 8 bases and 5 bases respectively, with 20 bases between them.

In this sample, this clonotype turned up many times. This rearrangement joins TRBV28 to TRBJ1-2, with D possibly being TRBD1 (5 bases). Germline loops: CDR1 MDHEN, CDR2 SYDVKM. The CDR3 runs 13 residues. V shed 5 bases and J shed 4 bases, with 11 bases lying between them. CDR3 DNA: TGTGCCAGCAGTGCCACAGGTAGCTATGGCTACACCTTC. Amino acids: CASSATGSYGYTF.

This clonotype was found a few times. The chain has TRBV2 and TRBJ2-7; 10 bases fit TRBD1. Germline CDR1 SNHLY, CDR2 FYNNEI. V shed 6 bases, J shed 6 bases, and the junction held 5 bases outside the gene matches. The CDR3 covers 13 residues. CDR3 bases: TGTGCCAGCAGAAGGGACAGGGGAAGCGAGCAGTACTTC. It specifies CASRRDRGSEQYF.